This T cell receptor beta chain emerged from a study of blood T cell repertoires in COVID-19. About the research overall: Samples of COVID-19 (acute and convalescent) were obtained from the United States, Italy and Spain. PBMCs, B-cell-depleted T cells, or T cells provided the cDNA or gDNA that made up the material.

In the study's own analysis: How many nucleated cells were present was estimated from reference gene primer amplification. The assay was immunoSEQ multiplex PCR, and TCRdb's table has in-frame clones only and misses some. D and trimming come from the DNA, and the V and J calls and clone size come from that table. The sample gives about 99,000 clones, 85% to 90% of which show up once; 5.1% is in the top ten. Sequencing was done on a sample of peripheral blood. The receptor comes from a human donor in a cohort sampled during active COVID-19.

CDR3 loop: CAISDGTEEKLFF. DNA of the CDR3: TGTGCCATCAGTGACGGGACAGAAGAAAAACTGTTTTTT. The chain couples TRBV10-3 to TRBJ1-4; 7 bases agree with TRBD1. This CDR3 region has 13 residues. The germline CDR1 and CDR2 sequences are ENHRY and SYGVKD. The junction had 3 bases not matched to a gene; V was cut back by 3 bases and J by 8 bases.